This TCR beta chain comes out of a study of cytomegalovirus exposure and HLA in healthy donors. An approximately 130-subject validation cohort, separate from the 666-subject first cohort, supplied the donors. The repertoire was sequenced with immunoSEQ multiplex PCR; TCRdb's copy has only in-frame clones and lacks some. The sample holds almost 75,000 clones, just under 85% seen once. Notes on the study in general: Listed as cytomegalovirus-associated were over 150 TCR beta chains. High sensitivity and specificity were reportedly achieved when the classifier diagnosed cytomegalovirus status.

With regard to this clone: Its antigen remains unknown.

The sequence was obtained from a young man in good health and CMV-seronegative. The sequenced sample was PBMCs.

The CDR3 region has the DNA TGTGCCAGCAGCCCTCCGGGGGGGCGGAACAATGAGCAGTTCTTC. Residues: CASSPPGGRNNEQFF. The V and J genes are TRBV7-2 and TRBJ2-1, with TRBD2 matching 8 bases. The V gene end was trimmed by 5 bases and the J gene end by 5 bases; junction bases not matched to a gene: 8. The CDR3 has 15 amino acids. Germline V lookup: CDR1 SGHTA, CDR2 FQGNSA.